The rows below give T cell receptor beta chains drawn from one sample of a study of technical replicates of blood from several donors. Generated by immunoSEQ multiplex PCR, the TCRdb table keeps only in-frame clones and is missing some. The sample lists about 69,000 clones; over 80% were seen once. Sequenced sample: PBMCs. The receptors here all came from a human donor in good health. Some clones in this sample may be carry-over from other donors' samples. CDR3s include the opening cysteine and the closing phenylalanine or tryptophan. Each record gives: CDR3 DNA, CDR3 protein, clone size, D gene, CDR3 length, J gene, V gene. The D gene is left open where the match is weak. Rows give clone size only sometimes, using once, few, many, or a class for an expanded clone.

TGTGCCAGCTCAGCTCAGGACAGCTATGGCTACACCTTC | CASSAQDSYGYTF | - | - | 13 | TRBJ1-2 | TRBV18
TGTGCCAGTAGTTCCGGGACTAGCGGGGGGAGCACAGATACGCAGTATTTT | CASSSGTSGGSTDTQYF | - | TRBD2 | 17 | TRBJ2-3 | TRBV19
TGTGCCAGCAGCCGAGGGACAGGACCCTACGAGCAGTACTTC | CASSRGTGPYEQYF | - | TRBD1 | 14 | TRBJ2-7 | TRBV4-2
TGTGCCAGCAGCTCTCAGGCGGGACTAGCGGGAGGGGAGACCCAGTACTTC | CASSSQAGLAGGETQYF | - | TRBD2 | 17 | TRBJ2-5 | TRBV7-3
TGTGCCAGCAGCCCGGGACAGGGAGGGAGCTCCTACAATGAGCAGTTCTTC | CASSPGQGGSSYNEQFF | - | TRBD1 | 17 | TRBJ2-1 | TRBV9
TGTGCCACCCGAGGAGGGTCAACTACAAATAGCAATCAGCCCCAGCATTTT | CATRGGSTTNSNQPQHF | - | - | 17 | TRBJ1-5 | TRBV10-3
TGTGCCAGCAGACCACAGGGAAACCCCTACGAGCAGTACTTC | CASRPQGNPYEQYF | - | - | 14 | TRBJ2-7 | TRBV6-5
TGTGCCAGCAGCCAGGACAGGGTGAACACTGAAGCTTTCTTT | CASSQDRVNTEAFF | - | TRBD1 | 14 | TRBJ1-1 | TRBV7-2
TGTGCCAGCAGGACCGGGACAGGATGGGACACTGAAGCTTTCTTT | CASRTGTGWDTEAFF | - | TRBD1 | 15 | TRBJ1-1 | TRBV6-1
TGCGCCAGCAGCTTGGGACTCAACCCCTCTGGAAACACCATATATTTT | CASSLGLNPSGNTIYF | - | - | 16 | TRBJ1-3 | TRBV5-1
TGTGCCAGCAGCTTAGGCCTAGCCGGGGAGACCCAGTACTTC | CASSLGLAGETQYF | - | - | 14 | TRBJ2-5 | TRBV7-9
TGTGCCAGTAGTGAGAAGACAGGGGCGAGCAATCAGCCCCAGCATTTT | CASSEKTGASNQPQHF | - | TRBD1 | 16 | TRBJ1-5 | TRBV19
TGTGCCAGCAGCACTCGACTAGCGGAGCCTCAAGAGACCCAGTACTTC | CASSTRLAEPQETQYF | - | - | 16 | TRBJ2-5 | TRBV21-1
TGTGCCAGCCAGAGGAAAGGGGCCACTGAAGCTTTCTTT | CASQRKGATEAFF | - | - | 13 | TRBJ1-1 | TRBV6-5
TGTGCCAGCAGCATAAGGGACAGGGGAGGGATCACTGGAAACACCATATATTTT | CASSIRDRGGITGNTIYF | - | TRBD1 | 18 | TRBJ1-3 | TRBV7-8
TGTGCCAGCAGTAAGACTGGATCCACAGATACGCAGTATTTT | CASSKTGSTDTQYF | once | - | 14 | TRBJ2-3 | TRBV6-4
TGTGCCACCAGCAGACTCGGGGGATTTGGAAACACCATATATTTT | CATSRLGGFGNTIYF | few | - | 15 | TRBJ1-3 | TRBV15
TGTGCCAGTACCCGACTCGGGACAACTAATGAAAAACTGTTTTTT | CASTRLGTTNEKLFF | - | - | 15 | TRBJ1-4 | TRBV6-1
TGTGCCAGCAGCTCAGTGGGGTCGGGGGTCTACAATGAGCAGTTCTTC | CASSSVGSGVYNEQFF | - | - | 16 | TRBJ2-1 | TRBV11-1
TGTGCCAGCAGTGAACCGGGACAGGGCCCTGGGGGGGCCAACGTCCTGACTTTC | CASSEPGQGPGGANVLTF | - | TRBD1 | 18 | TRBJ2-6 | TRBV7-3
TGTGCCAGCAGCGGACAGGGAGGGCGGGGGGAGACCCAGTACTTC | CASSGQGGRGETQYF | - | - | 15 | TRBJ2-5 | TRBV7-9
TGTGCCAGCAGCTTAGGGGACAGCAATTCACCCCTCCACTTT | CASSLGDSNSPLHF | - | TRBD1 | 14 | TRBJ1-6 | TRBV7-9
TGTGCCAGCAGCTTAGAGAGGACTAAATGGGCACCCCTCCACTTT | CASSLERTKWAPLHF | once | - | 15 | TRBJ1-6 | TRBV11-2
TGTGCCAGCAGCACCACCCCGGCCCAGGGGGCTAGTGGCTACACCTTC | CASSTTPAQGASGYTF | - | TRBD1 | 16 | TRBJ1-2 | TRBV13
TGTGCCAGCAGTCAGCCCGGGGCCTACGAGCAGTACTTC | CASSQPGAYEQYF | once | - | 13 | TRBJ2-7 | TRBV6-5
TGTGCCAGCAGCTTAGAGGCGGCATTTCGGTACGAGCAGTACTTC | CASSLEAAFRYEQYF | - | - | 15 | TRBJ2-7 | TRBV7-2
TGTGCTAGTGGTTCATGGACCGGGACTAGCAGCAAAGAGACCCAGTACTTC | CASGSWTGTSSKETQYF | - | TRBD2 | 17 | TRBJ2-5 | TRBV12-5
TGTGCCAGCAGCTTTGGCCGCGGGACAGGGCAACTCTACGAGCAGTACTTC | CASSFGRGTGQLYEQYF | - | TRBD1 | 17 | TRBJ2-7 | TRBV7-2
TGTGCCAGCAGTGACCGGAGCTCCTATAATTCACCCCTCCACTTT | CASSDRSSYNSPLHF | - | - | 15 | TRBJ1-6 | TRBV2
TGTGCCAGCAGCTTAGGCGCAGGGTCGAGCAATCAGCCCCAGCATTTT | CASSLGAGSSNQPQHF | - | - | 16 | TRBJ1-5 | TRBV7-9
TGTGCCAGCAGCTCGCCCAGTGGGGGGACTGAAGCTTTCTTT | CASSSPSGGTEAFF | once | - | 14 | TRBJ1-1 | TRBV7-2
TGTGCCAGCATCTTATCAGTAGGGACAGCCTACGAGCAGTACTTC | CASILSVGTAYEQYF | - | TRBD1 | 15 | TRBJ2-7 | TRBV6-1
TGTGCCAGCAGCCTCGGGGGTAGCCGGGCCTGGGCCCAGTACTTC | CASSLGGSRAWAQYF | - | - | 15 | TRBJ2-5 | TRBV6-5
TGCGCCAGCAGCCATCAGGGAGGGTACAATGAGCAGTTCTTC | CASSHQGGYNEQFF | - | TRBD2 | 14 | TRBJ2-1 | TRBV4-3
TGTGCCAGCAGCAATAGGACTAGCGGGATTTTGGAGACCCAGTACTTC | CASSNRTSGILETQYF | - | - | 16 | TRBJ2-5 | TRBV21-1
TGTGCCAGTAGCCTCCGGGACAGGGTGGTTTTCTTT | CASSLRDRVVFF | - | TRBD1 | 12 | TRBJ1-1 | TRBV19
TGTGCCAGCAGCTCCCTCACAGATACGCAGTATTTT | CASSSLTDTQYF | - | - | 12 | TRBJ2-3 | TRBV5-4
TGTGCCAGTAGTATGGGAGACAGGGGCAATCAGCCCCAGCATTTT | CASSMGDRGNQPQHF | - | TRBD1 | 15 | TRBJ1-5 | TRBV19
TGTGCCAGCAGTGGGGCCGCCGGAACGAAACAGGGGCGAAGCGGTGAAGCTTTCTTT | CASSGAAGTKQGRSGEAFF | - | TRBD1 | 19 | TRBJ1-1 | TRBV6-1